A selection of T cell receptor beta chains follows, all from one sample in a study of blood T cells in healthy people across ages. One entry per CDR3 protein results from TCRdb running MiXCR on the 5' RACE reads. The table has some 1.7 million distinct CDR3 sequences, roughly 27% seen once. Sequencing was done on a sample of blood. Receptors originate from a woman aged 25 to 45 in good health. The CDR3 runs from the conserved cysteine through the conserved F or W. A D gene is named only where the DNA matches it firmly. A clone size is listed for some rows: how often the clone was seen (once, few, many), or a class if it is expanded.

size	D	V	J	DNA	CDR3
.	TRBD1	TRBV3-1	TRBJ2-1	TGTGCCAGCAGCCAAGAGTTCCCAGGGGGAAACAATGAGCAGTTCTTC	CASSQEFPGGNNEQFF
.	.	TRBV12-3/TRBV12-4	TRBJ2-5	TGTGCCAGCACCAAGAGGGGGGATCCTGAGACCCAGTACTTC	CASTKRGDPETQYF
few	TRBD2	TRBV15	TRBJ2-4	TGTGCCACCAGGTTGAGGGCCAGCGGGAGCATATACATTCAGTACTTC	CATRLRASGSIYIQYF
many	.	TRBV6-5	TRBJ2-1	TGTGCCAGCAGTTACGGGGGAGCGATTAATGAGCAGTTCTTC	CASSYGGAINEQFF
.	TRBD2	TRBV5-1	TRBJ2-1	TGCGCCAGCAGCTTGAAACTAGCGGGGGGAACGGTCTACAATGAGCAGTTCTTC	CASSLKLAGGTVYNEQFF
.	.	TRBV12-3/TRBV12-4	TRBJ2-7	TGTGCCAGCAGTTTGGTTAGCGGCCGGCACGAGCAGTACTTC	CASSLVSGRHEQYF
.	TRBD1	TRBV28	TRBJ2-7	TGTGCCGGAAGTGACAGGGGGCTACCCTACGAGCAGTACTTC	CAGSDRGLPYEQYF
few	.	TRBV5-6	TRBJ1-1	TGTGCCAGCAGCTGGGGGTGGGGGGAGATGAACACTGAAGCTTTCTTT	CASSWGWGEMNTEAFF
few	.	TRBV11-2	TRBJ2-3	TGTGCCAGCAGCCCTTGGACAGCCACAGATACGCAGTATTTT	CASSPWTATDTQYF
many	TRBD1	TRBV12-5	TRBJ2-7	TGTGCTAGTGGTTTGGTAATGGGACAGGTCCCCTACGAGCAGTACTTC	CASGLVMGQVPYEQYF
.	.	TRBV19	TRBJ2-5	TGTGCCAGTAGTATAGATCTATGGGGCAACCAAGAGACCCAGTACTTC	CASSIDLWGNQETQYF
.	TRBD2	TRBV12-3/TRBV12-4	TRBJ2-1	TGTGCCAGCAGTAAGACTAGCGGGAGGGGAAATGAGCAGTTCTTC	CASSKTSGRGNEQFF
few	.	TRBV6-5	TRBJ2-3	TGTGCCAGCACCACACCTCTGTTTACCAGCACAGATACGCAGTATTTT	CASTTPLFTSTDTQYF
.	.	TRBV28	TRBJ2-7	TGTGCCAGCAAGTCGGCCAGGCAGAACGAGCAGTACTTC	CASKSARQNEQYF
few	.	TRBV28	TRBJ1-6	TGTGCCAGCATCCGGGACGGTAATTCACCCCTCCACTTT	CASIRDGNSPLHF
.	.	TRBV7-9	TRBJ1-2	TGTGCCAGCAGCTTAGGGCAAGCGGGATACTATGGCTACACCTTC	CASSLGQAGYYGYTF
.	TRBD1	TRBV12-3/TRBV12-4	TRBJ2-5	TGTGCCAGCAGATGGGGACAGCAAGAGACCCAGTACTTC	CASRWGQQETQYF
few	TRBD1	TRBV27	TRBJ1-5	TGTGCCAGCAGACGAAGGACCGGGACAGGGGGGAATCAGCCCCAGCATTTT	CASRRRTGTGGNQPQHF
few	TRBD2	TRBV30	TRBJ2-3	TGTGCCTGGAGGGAGCGGGGGGGCCCCGCAGATACGCAGTATTTT	CAWRERGGPADTQYF
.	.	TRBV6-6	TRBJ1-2	TGTGCCAGCAGCGACGGTGGGGTTGGCTCTTATGGCTACACCTTC	CASSDGGVGSYGYTF
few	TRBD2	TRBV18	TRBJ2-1	TGTGCCAGCTCGCTCCTCATGGCGGGAGGGTCCTACAATGAGCAGTTCTTC	CASSLLMAGGSYNEQFF
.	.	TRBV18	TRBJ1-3	TGTGCCAGCTCACCGGGCGCCTCTGGAAACACCATATATTTT	CASSPGASGNTIYF
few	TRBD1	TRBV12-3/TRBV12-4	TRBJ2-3	TGTGCCAGCAGCGATAGGACAGGGGATAGCACAGATACGCAGTATTTT	CASSDRTGDSTDTQYF
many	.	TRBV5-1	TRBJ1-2	TGCGCCAGCAGCTTGGACACAGGTGTCTATGGCTACACCTTC	CASSLDTGVYGYTF
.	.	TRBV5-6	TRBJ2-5	TGTGCCAGCAGCTTCCTCAGGTGGGAGCAAGAGACCCAGTACTTC	CASSFLRWEQETQYF
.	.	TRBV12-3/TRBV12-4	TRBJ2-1	TGTACCAGCAGTCGGGACTGGAAGTACAATGAGCAGTTCTTC	CTSSRDWKYNEQFF
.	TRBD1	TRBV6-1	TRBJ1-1	TGCGCCAGCATTCCAGGGACAGGAGGTCGGATTAGGGACACTGAAGCTTTCTTT	CASIPGTGGRIRDTEAFF
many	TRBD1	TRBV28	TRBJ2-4	TGTGCCAGCAGCTCCGTTCCAACCACAGGGGGCATTCAGTACTTC	CASSSVPTTGGIQYF
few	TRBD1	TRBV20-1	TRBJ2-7	TGCAGTGTTCCTAACCCGGGACAGTCTTCCTACGAGCAGTACTTC	CSVPNPGQSSYEQYF
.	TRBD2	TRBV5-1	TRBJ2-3	TGCGCCAGCAGCTGGAAGACTAGCTCTGGCACAGATACGCAGTATTTT	CASSWKTSSGTDTQYF
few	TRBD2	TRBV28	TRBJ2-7	TGTGCCAGCAGTTTGGGCCCTAGCGGGGGGGCCGAGCAGTACTTC	CASSLGPSGGAEQYF
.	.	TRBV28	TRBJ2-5	TGTGCCAGCGCACCAGTGTCCCGGAGAGAGACCCAGTACTTC	CASAPVSRRETQYF
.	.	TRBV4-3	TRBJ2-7	TGCGCCGGCAGCCAGGACCGGAATGTGGACGGGCAGTACTTC	CAGSQDRNVDGQYF
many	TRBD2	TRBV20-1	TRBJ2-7	TGCAGTGCCACGGGGGGGTCAAGCGGGGGGCTTAATTACGAGCAGTACTTC	CSATGGSSGGLNYEQYF
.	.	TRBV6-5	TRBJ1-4	TGTGCCAGCAGTTTTACAGGGAAGAATGAAAAACTGTTTTTT	CASSFTGKNEKLFF
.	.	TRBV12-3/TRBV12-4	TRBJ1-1	TGTGCCAGCAGTTCCCCTTGGGGCAAAAAAGGTACTGAAGCTTTCTTT	CASSSPWGKKGTEAFF
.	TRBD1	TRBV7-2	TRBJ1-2	TGTGCCAGCAGCTTGGACAGGACTCTACTATATGGCTACACCTTC	CASSLDRTLLYGYTF
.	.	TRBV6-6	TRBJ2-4	TGTGCCAGCAGTAATGGGGCCAAAAACATTCAGTACTTC	CASSNGAKNIQYF
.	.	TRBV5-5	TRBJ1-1	TGTGCCAGCACAGGGCTAACAGGGAACACTGAAGCTTTCTTT	CASTGLTGNTEAFF
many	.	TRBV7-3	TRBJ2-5	TGTGCCAGCAGCTTACTCGGTTCCCCAAGGGAGACCCAGTACTTC	CASSLLGSPRETQYF
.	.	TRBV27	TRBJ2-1	TGTGCCAGCAGTTTAGTCGGGCTAACGAAGGACAATGAGCAGTTCTTC	CASSLVGLTKDNEQFF
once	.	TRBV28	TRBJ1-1	TGTGCCAGCAGTTTTGCGGGGTTGAGCACTGAAGCTTTCTTT	CASSFAGLSTEAFF
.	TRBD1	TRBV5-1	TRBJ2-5	TGTGCCAGCAGCGCCCGACAGGGGCGGGAGACCCAGTACTTC	CASSARQGRETQYF
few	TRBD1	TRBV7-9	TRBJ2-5	TGTGCCAGCAGCCACCCACGGGACAGCCAAGAGACCCAGTACTTC	CASSHPRDSQETQYF
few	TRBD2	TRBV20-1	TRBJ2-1	TGCAGTGCGGTTCCCACAGCTCCGGGGAGGGCCTTCAATGAGCAGTTCTTC	CSAVPTAPGRAFNEQFF
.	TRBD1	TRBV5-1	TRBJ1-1	TGCGCCAGCAGCAGCGACAGGGTAGCAGCTTTCTTT	CASSSDRVAAFF
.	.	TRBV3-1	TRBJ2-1	TGTGCCAGCAGCCAAGTTATAGCGACAAGTACGGTGCAGTTCTTC	CASSQVIATSTVQFF
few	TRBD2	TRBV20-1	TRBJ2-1	TGCAGTGCCCTCCTCGGGGGGAGAATCAATGAGCAGTTCTTC	CSALLGGRINEQFF
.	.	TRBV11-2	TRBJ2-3	TGTGCCAGCAGACAGAGAAGCGGTACAGATACGCAGGATTTT	CASRQRSGTDTQDF
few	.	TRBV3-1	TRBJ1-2	TGTGCCAGCAGCCATGAAACAGCAGCTAACTATGGCTACACCTTC	CASSHETAANYGYTF
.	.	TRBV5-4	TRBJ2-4	TGTGCCAGCAGCGCGGGACTTCCCGAGGGAAACATTCAGTACTTC	CASSAGLPEGNIQYF
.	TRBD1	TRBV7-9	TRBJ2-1	TGTGCCAGCAGCCAGTTGAGGGGGCTCTCCTACAATGAGCAGTTCTTC	CASSQLRGLSYNEQFF